This T cell receptor (beta chain) appears in the sequencing data of a study of blood T cells in healthy people across ages. Whole-study findings and limits: Diversity was higher, and naive CD4+ cells more numerous, in long-lived donors than in aged donors.

A second PCR, run for about 6 to 11 cycles, used a sample-barcoded 5' primer plus a J-beta primer mix. The authors tagged each cDNA molecule using a template-switch adaptor with 12 random nucleotides. Paired-end reads containing CDR3 totaled no fewer than 3 million for each sample. TCRdb recomputed calls from the 5' RACE reads with MiXCR, one row per CDR3 protein. Of 1,100,000 or so distinct CDR3 sequences listed, roughly 45% are singletons. Each sample used at least 6 million PBMCs. The germline V gene encodes CDR1 MNHEY and CDR2 SMNVEV (reference sequence). CDR3 length: 11 residues. The sample holds a few counts of this clonotype. Its antigen is not known. A junction boundary mismatches the germline segment, possibly from a read error.

This chain connects TRBV27 to TRBJ2-7; possible D gene TRBD2, 5 bases. The sequence was obtained from a woman aged 55-70 years in good health. Sequences were obtained from blood. The CDR3, as DNA: TGTGCCAGCAGCCGCGGGTACGGGCAGTACTTC. Translated: CASSRGYGQYF.